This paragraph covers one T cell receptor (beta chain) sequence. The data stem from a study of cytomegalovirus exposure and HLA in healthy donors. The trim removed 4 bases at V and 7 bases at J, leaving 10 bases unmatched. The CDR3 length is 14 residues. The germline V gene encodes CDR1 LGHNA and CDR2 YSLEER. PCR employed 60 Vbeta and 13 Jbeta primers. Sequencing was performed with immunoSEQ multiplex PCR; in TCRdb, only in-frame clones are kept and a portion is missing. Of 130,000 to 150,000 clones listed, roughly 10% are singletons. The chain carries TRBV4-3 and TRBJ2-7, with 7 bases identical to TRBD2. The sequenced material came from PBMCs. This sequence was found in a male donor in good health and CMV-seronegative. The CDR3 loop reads CASSLDLLAREQYF. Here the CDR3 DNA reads TGCGCCAGCAGCCTAGATTTACTAGCGCGAGAGCAGTACTTC.